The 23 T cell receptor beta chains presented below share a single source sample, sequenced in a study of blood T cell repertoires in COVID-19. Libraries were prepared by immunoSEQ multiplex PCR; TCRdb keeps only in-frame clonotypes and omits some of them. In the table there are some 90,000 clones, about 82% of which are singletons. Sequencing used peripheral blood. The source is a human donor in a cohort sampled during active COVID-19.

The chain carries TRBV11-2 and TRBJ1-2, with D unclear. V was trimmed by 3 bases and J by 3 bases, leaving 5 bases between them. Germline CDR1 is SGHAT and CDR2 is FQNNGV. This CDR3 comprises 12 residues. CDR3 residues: CASSFRDYGYTF. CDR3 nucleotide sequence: TGTGCCAGCAGCTTTCGAGACTATGGCTACACCTTC.

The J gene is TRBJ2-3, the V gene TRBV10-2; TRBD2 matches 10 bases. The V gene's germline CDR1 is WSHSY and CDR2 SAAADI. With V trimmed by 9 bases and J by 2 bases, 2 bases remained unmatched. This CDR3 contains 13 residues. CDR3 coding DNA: TGCGCCAGTGGACTAGCGGTCACAGATACGCAGTATTTT. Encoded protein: CASGLAVTDTQYF.

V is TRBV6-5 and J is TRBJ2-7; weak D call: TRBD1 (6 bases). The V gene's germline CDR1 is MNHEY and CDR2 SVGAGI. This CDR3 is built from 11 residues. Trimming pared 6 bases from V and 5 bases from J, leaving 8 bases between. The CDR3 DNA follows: TGTGCCAGCAGCCAGGGGAACGAGCAGTACTTC. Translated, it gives CASSQGNEQYF.

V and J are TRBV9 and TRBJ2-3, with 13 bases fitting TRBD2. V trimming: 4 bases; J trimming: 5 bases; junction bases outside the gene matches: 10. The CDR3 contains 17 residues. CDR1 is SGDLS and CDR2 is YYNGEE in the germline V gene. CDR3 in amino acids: CASSPTSGGAQGDTQYF. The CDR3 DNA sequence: TGTGCCAGCAGCCCAACTAGCGGGGGGGCCCAGGGAGATACGCAGTATTTT.

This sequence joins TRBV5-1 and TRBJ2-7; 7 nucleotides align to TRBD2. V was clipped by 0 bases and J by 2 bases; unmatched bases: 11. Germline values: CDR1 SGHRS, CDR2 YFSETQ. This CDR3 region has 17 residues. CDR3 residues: CASSLEPGLLGAYEQYF. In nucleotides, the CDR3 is TGCGCCAGCAGCTTGGAACCGGGACTATTGGGGGCCTACGAGCAGTACTTC.

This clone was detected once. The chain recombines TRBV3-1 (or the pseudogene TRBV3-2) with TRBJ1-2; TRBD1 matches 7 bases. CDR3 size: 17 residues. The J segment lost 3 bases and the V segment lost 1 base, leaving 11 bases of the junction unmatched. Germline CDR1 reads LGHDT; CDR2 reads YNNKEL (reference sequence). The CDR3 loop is CASSQGPSGQTYYGYTF. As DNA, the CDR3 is TGTGCCAGCAGCCAAGGGCCCTCGGGACAGACTTACTATGGCTACACCTTC.

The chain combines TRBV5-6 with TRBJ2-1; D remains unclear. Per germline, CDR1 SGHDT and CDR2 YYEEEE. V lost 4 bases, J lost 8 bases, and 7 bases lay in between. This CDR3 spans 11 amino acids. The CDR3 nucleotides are TGTGCCAGCAGCAGCACGCATGAGCAGTTCTTC. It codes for CASSSTHEQFF.

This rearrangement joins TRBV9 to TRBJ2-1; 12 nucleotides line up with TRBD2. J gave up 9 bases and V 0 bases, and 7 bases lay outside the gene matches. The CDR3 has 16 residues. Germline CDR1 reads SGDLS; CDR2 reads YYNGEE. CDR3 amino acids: CASSVASGGGLGEQFF. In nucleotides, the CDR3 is TGTGCCAGCAGCGTAGCTAGCGGGGGGGGCTTGGGTGAGCAGTTCTTC.

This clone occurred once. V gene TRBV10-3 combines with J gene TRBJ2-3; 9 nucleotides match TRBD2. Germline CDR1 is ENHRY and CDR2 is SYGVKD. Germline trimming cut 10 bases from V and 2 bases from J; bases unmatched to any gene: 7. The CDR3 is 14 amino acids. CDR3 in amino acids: CATQSGGFTDTQYF. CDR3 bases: TGTGCCACCCAGAGCGGGGGGTTCACAGATACGCAGTATTTT.

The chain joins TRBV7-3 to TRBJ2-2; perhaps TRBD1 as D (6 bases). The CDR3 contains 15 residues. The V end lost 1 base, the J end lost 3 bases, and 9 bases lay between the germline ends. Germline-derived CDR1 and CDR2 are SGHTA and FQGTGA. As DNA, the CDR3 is TGTGCCAGCAGCTTAAGGGGGCCGGACACCGGGGAGCTGTTTTTT. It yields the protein CASSLRGPDTGELFF. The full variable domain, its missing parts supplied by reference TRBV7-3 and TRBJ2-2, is GAGVSQTPSNKVTEKGKYVELRCDPISGHTALYWYRQSLGQGPEFLIYFQGTGAADDSGLPNDRFFAVRPEGSVSTLKIQRTERGDSAVYLCASSLRGPDTGELFFGEGSRLTVL.

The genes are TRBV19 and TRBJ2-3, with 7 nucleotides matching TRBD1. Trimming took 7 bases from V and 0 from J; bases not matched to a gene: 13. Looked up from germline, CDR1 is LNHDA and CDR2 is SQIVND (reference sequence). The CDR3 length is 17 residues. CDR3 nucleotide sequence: TGTGCCAGTACATCAACCGCCGGGACAGTGAGCACAGATACGCAGTATTTT. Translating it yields CASTSTAGTVSTDTQYF.

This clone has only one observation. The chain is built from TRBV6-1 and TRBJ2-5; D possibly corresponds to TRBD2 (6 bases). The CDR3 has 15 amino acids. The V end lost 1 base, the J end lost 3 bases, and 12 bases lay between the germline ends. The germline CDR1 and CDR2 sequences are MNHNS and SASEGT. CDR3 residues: CASSEVAAGKETQYF. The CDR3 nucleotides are TGTGCCAGCAGTGAAGTAGCGGCCGGAAAAGAGACCCAGTACTTC.

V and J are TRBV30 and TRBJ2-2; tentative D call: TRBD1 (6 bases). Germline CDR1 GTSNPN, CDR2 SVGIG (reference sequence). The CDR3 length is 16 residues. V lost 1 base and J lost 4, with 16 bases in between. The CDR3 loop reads CAWSAAGTRGTGELFF. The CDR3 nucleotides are TGTGCCTGGAGTGCCGCCGGGACCAGGGGCACCGGGGAGCTGTTTTTT.

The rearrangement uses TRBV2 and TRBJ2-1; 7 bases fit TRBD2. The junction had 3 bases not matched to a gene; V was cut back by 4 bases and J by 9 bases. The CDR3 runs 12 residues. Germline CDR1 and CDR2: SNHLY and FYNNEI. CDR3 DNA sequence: TGTGCCAGCAGTGGGACTAGAGCTGAGCAGTTCTTC. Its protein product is CASSGTRAEQFF. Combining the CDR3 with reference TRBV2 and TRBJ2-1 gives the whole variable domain EPEVTQTPSHQVTQMGQEVILRCVPISNHLYFYWYRQILGQKVEFLVSFYNNEISEKSEIFDDQFSVERPDGSNFTLKIRSTKLEDSAMYFCASSGTRAEQFFGPGTRLTVL.

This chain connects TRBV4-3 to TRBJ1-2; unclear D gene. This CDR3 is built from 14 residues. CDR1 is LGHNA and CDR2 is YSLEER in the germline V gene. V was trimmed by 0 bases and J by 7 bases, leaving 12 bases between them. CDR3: CASSQDLRVRGYTF. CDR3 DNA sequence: TGCGCCAGCAGCCAAGATTTACGGGTCCGTGGCTACACCTTC.

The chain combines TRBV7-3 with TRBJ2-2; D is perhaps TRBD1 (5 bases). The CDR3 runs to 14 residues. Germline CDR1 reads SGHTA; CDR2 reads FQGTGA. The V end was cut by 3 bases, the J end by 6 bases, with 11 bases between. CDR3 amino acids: CASSLGRAAGELFF. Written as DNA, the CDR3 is TGTGCCAGCAGCTTGGGCAGGGCGGCCGGGGAGCTGTTTTTT. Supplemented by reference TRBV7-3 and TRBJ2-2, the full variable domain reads GAGVSQTPSNKVTEKGKYVELRCDPISGHTALYWYRQSLGQGPEFLIYFQGTGAADDSGLPNDRFFAVRPEGSVSTLKIQRTERGDSAVYLCASSLGRAAGELFFGEGSRLTVL.

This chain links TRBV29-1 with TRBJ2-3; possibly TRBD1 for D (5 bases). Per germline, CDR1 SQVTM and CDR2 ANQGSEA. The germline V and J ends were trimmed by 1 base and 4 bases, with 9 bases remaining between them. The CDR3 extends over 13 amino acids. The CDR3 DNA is TGCAGCGTTGAAGGACAGCTCGCAGATACGCAGTATTTT. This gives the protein CSVEGQLADTQYF.

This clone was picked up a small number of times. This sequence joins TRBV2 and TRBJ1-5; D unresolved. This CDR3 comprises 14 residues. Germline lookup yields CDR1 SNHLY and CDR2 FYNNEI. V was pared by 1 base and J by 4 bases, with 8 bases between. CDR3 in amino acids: CASSEVSQNQPQHF. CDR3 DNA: TGTGCCAGCAGTGAAGTGTCCCAGAATCAGCCCCAGCATTTT.

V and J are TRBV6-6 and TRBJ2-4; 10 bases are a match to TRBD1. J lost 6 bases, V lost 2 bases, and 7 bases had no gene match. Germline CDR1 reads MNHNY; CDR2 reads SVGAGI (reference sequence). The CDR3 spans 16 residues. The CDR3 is CASSYPTGQGTNIQYF. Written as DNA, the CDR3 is TGTGCCAGCAGTTACCCGACGGGACAGGGGACAAACATTCAGTACTTC.

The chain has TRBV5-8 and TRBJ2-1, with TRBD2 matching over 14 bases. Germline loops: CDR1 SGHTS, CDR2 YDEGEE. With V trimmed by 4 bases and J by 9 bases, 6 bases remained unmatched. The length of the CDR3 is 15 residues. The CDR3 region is CASSLGLAGGLEQFF. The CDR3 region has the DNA TGTGCCAGCAGCCTAGGACTAGCGGGGGGCCTTGAGCAGTTCTTC.

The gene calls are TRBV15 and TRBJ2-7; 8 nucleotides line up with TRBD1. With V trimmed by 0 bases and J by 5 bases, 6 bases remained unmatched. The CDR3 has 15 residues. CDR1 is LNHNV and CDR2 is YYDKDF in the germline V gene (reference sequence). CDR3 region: CATSRDRTGRNEQYF. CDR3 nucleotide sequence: TGTGCCACCAGCAGAGATCGGACAGGGCGAAACGAGCAGTACTTC. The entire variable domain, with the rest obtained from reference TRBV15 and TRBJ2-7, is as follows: DAMVIQNPRYQVTQFGKPVTLSCSQTLNHNVMYWYQQKSSQAPKLLFHYYDKDFNNEADTPDNFQSRRPNTSFCFLDIRSPGLGDTAMYLCATSRDRTGRNEQYFGPGTRLTVT.

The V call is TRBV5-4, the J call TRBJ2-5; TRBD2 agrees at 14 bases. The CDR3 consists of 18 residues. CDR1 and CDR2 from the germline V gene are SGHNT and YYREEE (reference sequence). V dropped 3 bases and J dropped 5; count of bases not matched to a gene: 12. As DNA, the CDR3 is TGTGCCAGCAGCTGGGGTCCCGGGACTAGCGGGAGTCAGGAGACCCAGTACTTC. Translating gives CASSWGPGTSGSQETQYF. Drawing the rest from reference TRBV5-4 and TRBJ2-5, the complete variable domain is ETGVTQSPTHLIKTRGQQVTLRCSSQSGHNTVSWYQQALGQGPQFIFQYYREEENGRGNFPPRFSGLQFPNYSSELNVNALELDDSALYLCASSWGPGTSGSQETQYFGPGTRLLVL.

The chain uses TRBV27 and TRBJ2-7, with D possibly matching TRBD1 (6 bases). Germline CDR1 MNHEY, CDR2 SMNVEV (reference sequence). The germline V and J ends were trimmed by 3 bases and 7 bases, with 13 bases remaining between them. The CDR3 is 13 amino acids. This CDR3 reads CASSLGSGVEQYF. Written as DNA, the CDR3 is TGTGCCAGCAGTTTGGGATCAGGGGTTGAGCAGTACTTC.